Below, 14 T cell receptor beta chains from the same sample are listed, as sequenced in a study of T-cell memory formation after mild COVID-19. MiXCR, run by TCRdb on the 5' RACE reads, gives a single entry per CDR3 protein. In the table there are hundreds of thousands of distinct CDR3 sequences, 20% to 25% of which are singletons. Sequencing input: PBMCs or a T cell subset sorted from them (not recorded which). The source of these receptors is an adult woman who had mild COVID-19 (a few samples of this study predate the infection). Cell type and time point are not known.

This rearrangement joins TRBV29-1 to TRBJ1-1; D possibly corresponds to TRBD1 (5 bases). The CDR3 totals 14 residues. Germline V CDR1 and CDR2: SQVTM, ANQGSEA. The CDR3 DNA follows: TGCAGTGTGGGGCGACGGCTCATGAACACTGAAGCTTTCTTT. It yields the protein CSVGRRLMNTEAFF.

The rearrangement links TRBV18 to TRBJ2-7, with D tentatively TRBD1 (6 bases). The CDR3 consists of 14 residues. The germline V gene encodes CDR1 KGHSH and CDR2 LQKENI. V gave up 5 bases and J gave up 6 bases, with 17 bases separating them. Here the CDR3 DNA reads TGTGCCAGCTCAGCTACCGCCAGGGGCGGCGAGCAGTACTTC. It specifies CASSATARGGEQYF.

This clonotype was counted between two and nine times. An end of the junction does not agree with germline; a read error may underlie this. This chain connects TRBV7-7 to TRBJ2-5; TRBD1 aligns across 12 bases. The CDR3 extends over 14 amino acids. Germline V gene lookup returns CDR1 SSHAT and CDR2 FNYEAQ (reference sequence). The CDR3 coding sequence is TGTGCTAGCAGCCAGGGACAGGGGGCTGAGACCCAGTACTTC. Translating it yields CASSQGQGAETQYF.

This clonotype was seen only once. The chain links TRBV18 to TRBJ1-4; D is perhaps TRBD1 (6 bases). The V end lost 2 bases, the J end lost 4 bases, and 11 bases lay between the germline ends. The CDR3 totals 15 residues. CDR1 and CDR2 (germline): KGHSH, LQKENI. In nucleotides, the CDR3 is TGTGCCAGCTCACCAGCAACAGGGAGTAATGAAAAACTGTTTTTT. As protein: CASSPATGSNEKLFF.

The sample holds a few counts of this clonotype. The chain combines TRBV24-1 with TRBJ2-7, with D maybe TRBD2 (6 bases). The germline V gene has CDR1 KGHDR and CDR2 SFDVKD. Trimming shortened V by 6 bases and J by 2 bases, and 13 bases separated the two germline ends. The CDR3 has 14 amino acids. CDR3 nucleotide sequence: TGTGCCACCAGTCGGGGCGGGATCGCCTACGAGCAGTACTTC. It translates to CATSRGGIAYEQYF.

This clonotype was seen only a few times. This CDR3 reads CASSLEQGAYNEQFF. The CDR3 DNA follows: TGTGCCAGCAGCTTAGAACAGGGGGCCTACAATGAGCAGTTCTTC. This chain links TRBV7-9 with TRBJ2-1; 8 bases line up with TRBD1. Germline CDR1 and CDR2: SEHNR and FQNEAQ (reference sequence). The CDR3 covers 15 residues. V dropped 1 base and J dropped 2; count of bases not matched to a gene: 1.

The J gene is TRBJ1-1, the V gene TRBV6-5; TRBD1 agrees at 7 bases. The V and J ends lost 6 bases and 0 bases, in that order; junction bases with no gene match: 4. CDR3 length equals 14 residues. Germline V gene data show CDR1 as MNHEY and CDR2 as SVGAGI. CDR3 loop: CASRVQGLNTEAFF. CDR3 nucleotides: TGTGCCAGCAGGGTACAGGGGCTGAACACTGAAGCTTTCTTT.

This clonotype turned up a few times. The chain links TRBV7-9 to TRBJ1-1, with a possible D match to TRBD1 (5 bases). Germline CDR1 SEHNR, CDR2 FQNEAQ (reference sequence). V lost 5 bases and J lost 7, with 14 bases in between. The CDR3 spans 13 residues. The CDR3 is CASSLTPGVEAFF. The DNA of the CDR3 is TGTGCCAGCAGCCTCACCCCGGGGGTTGAAGCTTTCTTT. Drawing the rest from reference TRBV7-9 and TRBJ1-1, the complete variable domain is DTGVSQNPRHKITKRGQNVTFRCDPISEHNRLYWYRQTLGQGPEFLTYFQNEAQLEKSRLLSDRFSAERPKGSFSTLEIQRTEQGDSAMYLCASSLTPGVEAFFGQGTRLTVV.

This clonotype was counted between two and nine times. The V call is TRBV5-1, the J call TRBJ2-3; 7 nucleotides line up with TRBD1. The CDR3 runs to 15 residues. Trimming took 7 bases from V and 2 from J; bases not matched to a gene: 10. Germline V gene sequence: CDR1 SGHRS, CDR2 YFSETQ. CDR3 sequence reads: CASAPEGAPTDTQYF. CDR3 DNA: TGCGCCAGCGCACCAGAGGGGGCCCCCACAGATACGCAGTATTTT.

This clonotype was counted a few times. This chain connects TRBV5-4 to TRBJ1-1, with D perhaps matching TRBD1 (5 bases). Trimming removed 2 bases at V and 1 base at J, with 9 bases between. The CDR3 runs to 14 residues. Germline V CDR1 and CDR2: SGHNT, YYREEE (reference sequence). The chain's CDR3 is CASSFPGRNTEAFF. As DNA, the CDR3 is TGTGCCAGCAGCTTCCCAGGGAGGAACACTGAAGCTTTCTTT. Looking up the rest from reference TRBV5-4 and TRBJ1-1 gives the full variable domain: ETGVTQSPTHLIKTRGQQVTLRCSSQSGHNTVSWYQQALGQGPQFIFQYYREEENGRGNFPPRFSGLQFPNYSSELNVNALELDDSALYLCASSFPGRNTEAFFGQGTRLTVV.

A remark on this clonotype: At one of its ends the junction is not consistent with the germline gene, which may arise from a read error. The chain combines TRBV5-1 with TRBJ2-5; 7 bases are a match to TRBD2. The CDR3 sequence is 13 residues long. Germline V gene data show CDR1 as SGHRS and CDR2 as YFSETQ. The CDR3 DNA is TGCGACAGCAGCCGGGGACTACAAGAGACCCAGTACTTC. Its protein product is CDSSRGLQETQYF.

This chain uses TRBV24-1 with TRBJ2-7; D not resolved. The CDR3 extends over 11 amino acids. V was trimmed by 7 bases and J by 1 base, leaving 4 bases between them. The germline V gene has CDR1 KGHDR and CDR2 SFDVKD. The CDR3 DNA follows: TGTGCCACCAGCCGATCCTACGAGCAGTACTTC. As protein: CATSRSYEQYF.

The V gene is TRBV5-5, the J gene TRBJ2-1, with unresolved D. Trimming removed 3 bases from V and 9 bases from J, with 7 bases in between. This CDR3 is 11 amino acids long. CDR1 and CDR2 (germline): SGHKS, YYEKEE (reference sequence). The DNA for the CDR3 is TGTGCCAGCAGCTCGGCGGCTGAGCAGTTCTTC. Its translation is CASSSAAEQFF.

The table lists this clonotype with a few counts. The V call is TRBV6-1, the J call TRBJ2-1; 9 bases agree with TRBD1. This CDR3 comprises 12 residues. Germline loops: CDR1 MNHNS, CDR2 SASEGT. The ends lost 8 bases at V and 9 bases at J; junction bases unmatched: 5. The CDR3: CASGQGIREQFF. CDR3 bases: TGTGCCAGCGGACAGGGGATACGTGAGCAGTTCTTC.